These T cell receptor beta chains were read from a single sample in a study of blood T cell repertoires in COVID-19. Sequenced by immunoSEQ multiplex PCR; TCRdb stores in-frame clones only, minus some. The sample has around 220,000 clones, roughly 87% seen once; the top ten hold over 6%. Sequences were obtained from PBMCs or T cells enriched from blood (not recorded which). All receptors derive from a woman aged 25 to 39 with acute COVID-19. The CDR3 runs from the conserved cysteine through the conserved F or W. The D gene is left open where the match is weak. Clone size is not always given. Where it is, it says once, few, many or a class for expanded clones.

CASSLTGAYEQYF,TGTGCCAGCAGCTTGACAGGGGCCTACGAGCAGTACTTC,TRBD1,once,TRBJ2-7,TRBV6-5
CASSFYRGNYNEQFF,TGTGCCAGCAGCTTCTACAGGGGGAACTACAATGAGCAGTTCTTC,TRBD1,NA,TRBJ2-1,TRBV7-2
CAWSEPRDRYYGYTF,TGTGCCTGGAGTGAACCCCGGGACAGGTACTATGGCTACACCTTC,TRBD1,NA,TRBJ1-2,TRBV30
CASSDPAGTGNSVTGNTIYF,TGTGCCAGTAGTGACCCAGCCGGGACAGGGAATAGTGTGACCGGAAACACCATATATTTT,TRBD1,NA,TRBJ1-3,TRBV19
CASSFNRGVQETQYF,TGTGCCAGCAGCTTTAACAGGGGGGTCCAAGAGACCCAGTACTTC,TRBD1,NA,TRBJ2-5,TRBV11-2
CASSGGTQGGNTIYF,TGTGCCAGCAGTGGCGGGACACAGGGGGGAAACACCATATATTTT,TRBD1,NA,TRBJ1-3,TRBV28
CASSLGGPAKNIQYF,TGTGCCAGCAGCTTAGGGGGGCCAGCCAAAAACATTCAGTACTTC,NA,NA,TRBJ2-4,TRBV7-2
CASSAPQSYEQYF,TGTGCCAGTAGTGCCCCACAGAGCTACGAGCAGTACTTC,NA,NA,TRBJ2-7,TRBV19
CASSPPGQLVDYTF,TGTGCCAGCAGTCCGCCCGGACAGCTCGTAGACTACACCTTC,NA,NA,TRBJ1-2,TRBV28
CASSRTVYGYTF,TGTGCCAGCAGCCGTACAGTTTATGGCTACACCTTC,NA,few,TRBJ1-2,TRBV12-3/TRBV12-4
CASSLVAADTQYF,TGCGCCAGCAGCTTGGTGGCGGCAGATACGCAGTATTTT,NA,NA,TRBJ2-3,TRBV5-1
CASSVAASGYNEQFF,TGTGCCAGCAGCGTAGCTGCTAGCGGGTACAATGAGCAGTTCTTC,TRBD2,NA,TRBJ2-1,TRBV9
CASSPRQQTGELFF,TGTGCCAGCAGCCCTAGACAGCAAACCGGGGAGCTGTTTTTT,NA,few,TRBJ2-2,TRBV5-5
CASSPEGQGNQPQHF,TGCGCCAGCAGCCCGGAGGGACAGGGGAATCAGCCCCAGCATTTT,TRBD1,once,TRBJ1-5,TRBV5-1
CASSFNRGNYGYTF,TGTGCCAGCAGTTTTAACAGGGGGAACTATGGCTACACCTTC,TRBD1,NA,TRBJ1-2,TRBV27
CASSQEEGDNEQFF,TGTGCCAGCAGCCAAGAGGAGGGCGACAATGAGCAGTTCTTC,NA,NA,TRBJ2-1,TRBV4-2
CASSPGQGRSAEAFF,TGCGCCAGCAGCCCAGGACAGGGTCGGTCCGCTGAAGCTTTCTTT,TRBD1,NA,TRBJ1-1,TRBV5-1
CASSLEVSAQASGNTIYF,TGTGCCAGCAGCTTAGAGGTATCCGCGCAGGCCTCTGGAAACACCATATATTTT,NA,NA,TRBJ1-3,TRBV7-6
CASSPFSSGGKDEQFF,TGTGCCAGCAGCCCATTTTCTAGCGGGGGGAAGGATGAGCAGTTCTTC,TRBD2,NA,TRBJ2-1,TRBV11-2
CASRTDSGNTIYF,TGCGCCAGCAGGACAGATTCTGGAAACACCATATATTTT,NA,once,TRBJ1-3,TRBV5-1
CASSLGYGQGDEKLFF,TGTGCCAGCAGTTTAGGTTATGGACAGGGGGACGAAAAACTGTTTTTT,TRBD1,NA,TRBJ1-4,TRBV28
CASSRRQGTGANVLTF,TGCGCCAGCAGCCGCCGACAGGGCACTGGGGCCAACGTCCTGACTTTC,TRBD1,NA,TRBJ2-6,TRBV4-1
CASRQRTVNQPQHF,TGTGCCAGTAGGCAGCGGACGGTAAATCAGCCCCAGCATTTT,NA,NA,TRBJ1-5,TRBV19
CASSLSGTAEYGYTF,TGTGCCAGCTCCCTATCCGGGACAGCAGAATATGGCTACACCTTC,TRBD1,few,TRBJ1-2,TRBV18
CAISEQDSDQPQHF,TGTGCCATCAGTGAGCAGGACAGCGATCAGCCCCAGCATTTT,NA,NA,TRBJ1-5,TRBV10-3
CASYGQHTGELFF,TGTGCCAGTTATGGACAGCACACCGGGGAGCTGTTTTTT,NA,NA,TRBJ2-2,TRBV19
CASSEYRTGMASQPQHF,TGTGCCAGCAGTGAATACCGGACAGGGATGGCGAGTCAGCCCCAGCATTTT,TRBD1,NA,TRBJ1-5,TRBV2
CASSNRRDRNSGANEKLFF,TGTGCCAGCAGCAACCGCCGGGACAGGAACTCGGGGGCTAATGAAAAACTGTTTTTT,TRBD1,NA,TRBJ1-4,TRBV9
CASSTFKGQTSYEQYF,TGTGCCAGCAGCACATTTAAGGGACAGACCTCCTACGAGCAGTACTTC,TRBD1,NA,TRBJ2-7,TRBV11-2
CASSAGGDTQYF,TGTGCCAGCAGCGCGGGGGGCGATACGCAGTATTTT,TRBD2,NA,TRBJ2-3,TRBV5-4
CASEDRPRSYEQYF,TGTGCCAGCGAGGACAGGCCCCGCTCCTACGAGCAGTACTTC,TRBD1,few,TRBJ2-7,TRBV27
CASSLWGQIQPQHF,TGTGCCAGCAGTTTATGGGGACAAATACAGCCCCAGCATTTT,NA,NA,TRBJ1-5,TRBV28
CASSTQGTESQPQHF,TGTGCCAGCAGTACACAGGGAACTGAGAGTCAGCCCCAGCATTTT,NA,NA,TRBJ1-5,TRBV2